These 11 T cell receptor beta chains share one sample of origin, sequenced in a study of blood T cell repertoires in COVID-19. TCRdb's copy holds only in-frame clones and misses some; the assay was immunoSEQ multiplex PCR. The sample has approximately 360,000 clones, around 90% seen once. Material for sequencing was peripheral blood. The receptors shown here come from a man between 18 and 35 years old with active or convalescent COVID-19.

The chain combines TRBV14 with TRBJ2-7; 9 nucleotides match TRBD1. CDR1 is SGHDN and CDR2 is FVKESK in the germline V gene. This CDR3 spans 21 amino acids. J gave up 3 bases and V 3 bases, and 24 bases lay outside the gene matches. The CDR3 DNA is TGTGCCAGCAGCCAGGTAGAAATGAAGGGACAGGGATTCGCCTCCTACTACGAGCAGTACTTC. Its protein product is CASSQVEMKGQGFASYYEQYF.

V gene TRBV9 combines with J gene TRBJ2-3, with TRBD1 matching over 9 bases. The CDR3 is made up of 16 amino acids. After removal of 4 bases from V and 4 bases from J, the junction contained 10 bases not matched to a gene. Germline V lookup: CDR1 SGDLS, CDR2 YYNGEE. CDR3 sequence: CASSSNRGLGADTQYF. The CDR3, as DNA: TGTGCCAGCAGCAGTAACAGGGGGCTAGGAGCAGATACGCAGTATTTT.

The chain has TRBV5-1 and TRBJ1-2; 9 bases map to TRBD1. The CDR3 extends over 18 amino acids. Germline CDR1 and CDR2: SGHRS and YFSETQ. With 6 bases clipped from V and 5 bases from J, the junction kept 20 bases outside the gene matches. The CDR3 sequence is CASTEGTGGPERIYGYTF. CDR3 nucleotide sequence: TGCGCCAGCACCGAGGGAACAGGGGGCCCAGAGAGAATTTATGGCTACACCTTC. The full variable domain, its missing parts supplied by reference TRBV5-1 and TRBJ1-2, is KAGVTQTPRYLIKTRGQQVTLSCSPISGHRSVSWYQQTPGQGLQFLFEYFSETQRNKGNFPGRFSGRQFSNSRSEMNVSTLELGDSALYLCASTEGTGGPERIYGYTFGSGTRLTVV.

The genes are TRBV3-1 (or the pseudogene TRBV3-2) and TRBJ2-1; 10 positions agree with TRBD2. The length of the CDR3 is 17 residues. Germline assignment: CDR1 LGHDT and CDR2 YNNKEL (reference sequence). With V trimmed by 3 bases and J by 5 bases, 10 bases remained unmatched. This CDR3 reads CASSHQATSGPHNEQFF. The CDR3 region has the DNA TGTGCCAGCAGCCACCAGGCGACTAGCGGGCCCCACAATGAGCAGTTCTTC.

The V call is TRBV12-5, the J call TRBJ1-2; 11 bases agree with TRBD1. The germline gives CDR1 LGHNT, CDR2 FRNRAP. Unmatched junction bases numbered 1, after V lost 6 bases and J lost 7 bases. CDR3 length: 12 amino acids. The CDR3: CASGGTGGGYTF. For the CDR3, the DNA is TGTGCTAGTGGAGGGACAGGGGGTGGCTACACCTTC.

The chain is built from TRBV21-1 and TRBJ1-5. TRBV21-1 is described as a pseudogene. This CDR3 comprises 17 residues. CDR3 coding DNA: TGTGCCAGCAGCGATGTGGGAGGGAGGGAGCAGAATCAGCCCCAGCATTTT. Translating gives CASSDVGGREQNQPQHF.

This rearrangement joins TRBV18 to TRBJ1-1, with D hard to call. Germline V gene lookup returns CDR1 KGHSH and CDR2 LQKENI. This CDR3 is 14 amino acids long. Trimming took 3 bases from V and 10 from J, leaving 18 bases between them. As DNA, the CDR3 is TGTGCCAGCTCACCTCCTCTATACCGGGGTGGAGCTTTCTTT. Its protein product is CASSPPLYRGGAFF.

This clone occurred a few times. This chain links TRBV11-2 with TRBJ1-2, with 8 bases fitting TRBD1. There are 14 residues in the CDR3. Trimming took 6 bases from V and 8 from J; bases not matched to a gene: 11. CDR1 is SGHAT, CDR2 FQNNGV, per germline. CDR3 DNA: TGTGCCAGCAGGACCGCAGGGGGCCTGGGAGGCTACACCTTC. It yields the protein CASRTAGGLGGYTF.

The gene calls are TRBV7-3 and TRBJ2-1; D possibly corresponds to TRBD1 (6 bases). Germline lookup yields CDR1 SGHTA and CDR2 FQGTGA. V lost 3 bases, J lost 0 bases, and 12 bases lay in between. This CDR3 comprises 16 residues. This chain's CDR3 is CASSFGTPSSYNEQFF. The CDR3 DNA is TGTGCCAGCAGCTTCGGGACACCCAGCTCCTACAATGAGCAGTTCTTC.

This chain links TRBV7-6 with TRBJ1-4; 9 bases are shared with TRBD1. CDR1 is SGHVS and CDR2 is FNYEAQ in the germline V gene. The CDR3 has 16 amino acids. Trimming took 4 bases from V and 5 from J; bases not matched to a gene: 8. This chain's CDR3 is CASSSQQGAFNEKLFF. In nucleotides, the CDR3 is TGTGCCAGCAGCTCGCAACAGGGGGCTTTCAATGAAAAACTGTTTTTT. Full variable domain (rest looked up from reference TRBV7-6 and TRBJ1-4): GAGVSQSPRYKVTKRGQDVALRCDPISGHVSLYWYRQALGQGPEFLTYFNYEAQQDKSGLPNDRFSAERPEGSISTLTIQRTEQRDSAMYRCASSSQQGAFNEKLFFGSGTQLSVL.

This clone was seen a few times. This rearrangement joins TRBV7-2 to TRBJ2-7, with D perhaps matching TRBD2 (7 bases). The CDR3 has 15 residues. V was clipped by 3 bases and J by 5 bases, with 17 bases between them. Germline CDR1 is SGHTA and CDR2 is FQGNSA. The CDR3 region has the DNA TGTGCCAGCAGCTTCCGGGGGGCCGGTAGGGACGAGCAGTACTTC. Translating gives CASSFRGAGRDEQYF.